This T cell receptor beta chain was obtained from a study of response to subunit inactivated influenza vaccine. Notes on the study in general: The authors offered the suggestion that each seasonal influenza vaccination recruits few new T cells.

Regarding this clonotype: Its antigen remains unknown.

Germline CDR1 is SGHRS and CDR2 is YFSETQ. There are 17 residues in the CDR3. V lost 0 bases and J lost 0; bases outside the gene matches: 8. TCRdb reprocessed the RT-PCR reads with MiXCR, giving one entry per CDR3 protein. Of just over 300,000 distinct CDR3 sequences in the sample, 21% are singletons; the top ten hold roughly 10%. The sample was PBMCs from blood, taken less than 22 months after vaccination. V gene TRBV5-1 combines with J gene TRBJ2-7; 8 bases align to TRBD2. This sequence was found in a man between 50 and 75 years old who received an inactivated influenza vaccine. As DNA, the CDR3 is TGCGCCAGCAGCTTGGGGATTCCGGGAGGGAGCTCCTACGAGCAGTACTTC. It encodes CASSLGIPGGSSYEQYF.